These 26 T cell receptor beta chains originate from one sample sequenced in a study of vaccination effects on CD4 cells after COVID-19. For these receptors, no antigen is known. The repertoire was sequenced with immunoSEQ multiplex PCR; TCRdb's copy has only in-frame clones and lacks some. Of some 30,000 clones listed, around three quarters are singletons. Cells that had been cultured for roughly 9 days were the source of isolated CD4+ T cells. The sample consisted of CD4+ T cells from PBMCs cultured without peptide, taken before COVID-19 vaccination. Every receptor here comes from a human donor who received a COVID-19 vaccine.

This chain joins TRBV6-1 and TRBJ2-3, with D possibly called TRBD1 or TRBD2 (5 bases each). This CDR3 contains 11 residues. The V gene lost 3 bases and the J gene lost 8 bases, with 6 bases spanning the gap. The germline CDR1 and CDR2 sequences are MNHNS and SASEGT. CDR3 loop: CASSEGPTQYF. The CDR3 DNA follows: TGTGCCAGCAGTGAGGGACCTACGCAGTATTTT.

The chain links TRBV6-2 or TRBV6-3 to TRBJ2-5; the match to TRBD2 covers 8 bases. Germline V gene data show CDR1 as MNHEY and CDR2 as SVGEGT. CDR3 length equals 16 residues. Trimming took 4 bases from V and 4 from J; bases not matched to a gene: 11. The CDR3 loop is CASSSRDSGEGETQYF. The CDR3 DNA reads as TGTGCCAGCAGTTCCCGGGATAGCGGGGAAGGAGAGACCCAGTACTTC.

The chain uses TRBV6-2 or TRBV6-3 and TRBJ1-1, with D perhaps TRBD1 (6 bases). The CDR3 extends over 13 amino acids. Per the germline V gene, CDR1 is MNHEY and CDR2 is SVGEGT. The germline V and J ends were trimmed by 4 bases and 5 bases, with 11 bases remaining between them. The CDR3 spells CASSFPDRTEAFF. In nucleotides, the CDR3 is TGTGCCAGCAGTTTTCCAGACAGGACTGAAGCTTTCTTT.

V and J are TRBV5-1 and TRBJ2-7; 10 nucleotides line up with TRBD2. With V trimmed by 2 bases and J by 0 bases, 2 bases remained unmatched. Germline loops: CDR1 SGHRS, CDR2 YFSETQ. This CDR3 is built from 15 residues. The CDR3 sequence: CASSFSGGASYEQYF. The CDR3 DNA reads TGCGCCAGCAGCTTCAGCGGGGGGGCCTCCTACGAGCAGTACTTC.

The chain recombines TRBV28 with TRBJ1-1; D uncertain. The CDR3 has 14 amino acids. Trimming shortened V by 6 bases and J by 0 bases, and 11 bases separated the two germline ends. CDR1 is MDHEN and CDR2 is SYDVKM in the germline V gene. This CDR3 reads CASRRSDLNTEAFF. The CDR3 bases are TGTGCCAGCAGGAGATCAGATTTGAACACTGAAGCTTTCTTT.

This clone was counted between two and nine times. The CDR3: CASTDRGGRGSTGELFF. CDR3 DNA sequence: TGTGCCAGCACCGACAGGGGTGGCAGGGGGAGCACCGGGGAGCTGTTTTTT. The chain joins TRBV14 to TRBJ2-2, with 8 bases that match TRBD1. Germline loops: CDR1 SGHDN, CDR2 FVKESK. The trim removed 7 bases at V and 4 bases at J, leaving 14 bases unmatched. CDR3 length: 17 amino acids.

The rearrangement joins TRBV3-1 (or the pseudogene TRBV3-2) to TRBJ2-3; 13 nucleotides align to TRBD2. Per germline, CDR1 LGHDT and CDR2 YNNKEL (reference sequence). After removal of 4 bases from V and 4 bases from J, the junction contained 2 bases not matched to a gene. CDR3 size: 15 residues. The CDR3 here is CASSRLAGGSDTQYF. CDR3 bases: TGTGCCAGCAGCCGACTAGCGGGAGGTTCAGATACGCAGTATTTT.

The V gene is TRBV5-1, the J gene TRBJ1-1; TRBD1 aligns across 7 bases. From germline, CDR1 is SGHRS and CDR2 YFSETQ. The CDR3 spans 15 residues. V shed 4 bases and J 0 bases; nucleotides not matched to a gene: 6. The CDR3 region is CASSLDRVVNTEAFF. CDR3 bases: TGCGCCAGCAGCCTAGACAGGGTAGTGAACACTGAAGCTTTCTTT.

The chain is built from TRBV7-9 and TRBJ1-5; no definite D call. The CDR3 runs to 16 residues. Germline V gives CDR1 SEHNR, CDR2 FQNEAQ (reference sequence). V was cut by 4 bases and J by 0 bases, with 13 bases left in between. CDR3 bases: TGTGCCAGCAGCTCGATCCAAGGTTCTAGCAATCAGCCCCAGCATTTT. Its translation is CASSSIQGSSNQPQHF. Together with reference TRBV7-9 and TRBJ1-5, the CDR3 gives the full variable domain: DTGVSQNPRHKITKRGQNVTFRCDPISEHNRLYWYRQTLGQGPEFLTYFQNEAQLEKSRLLSDRFSAERPKGSFSTLEIQRTEQGDSAMYLCASSSIQGSSNQPQHFGDGTRLSIL.

The chain has TRBV29-1 and TRBJ1-5; D is undetermined. This CDR3 contains 12 residues. The germline V gene encodes CDR1 SQVTM and CDR2 ANQGSEA. The ends were cut back, 4 bases at V and 4 bases at J, with 8 bases in the middle. The CDR3 sequence is CSVGAENQPQHF. As DNA, the CDR3 is TGCAGCGTTGGGGCAGAGAATCAGCCCCAGCATTTT.

The gene calls are TRBV10-1 and TRBJ2-5, with TRBD1 matching over 9 bases. The V segment lost 10 bases and the J segment 4 bases; nucleotides outside the gene matches: 4. The V gene's germline CDR1 is WNHNN and CDR2 SYGVQD (reference sequence). The CDR3 has 12 residues. This CDR3 reads CATQDRGETQYF. CDR3 DNA: TGCGCCACCCAGGACAGGGGAGAGACCCAGTACTTC.

This clone was observed a handful of times. V usage is TRBV5-4 and J usage is TRBJ1-6; D unclear. Germline assignment: CDR1 SGHNT and CDR2 YYREEE (reference sequence). V lost 1 base, J lost 11 bases, and 13 bases lay in between. The CDR3 sequence is 14 residues long. CDR3 nucleotide sequence: TGTGCCAGCAGCTTGACCGGGTCGAACGCACCCCTCCACTTT. As protein: CASSLTGSNAPLHF. Together with reference TRBV5-4 and TRBJ1-6, the CDR3 gives the full variable domain: ETGVTQSPTHLIKTRGQQVTLRCSSQSGHNTVSWYQQALGQGPQFIFQYYREEENGRGNFPPRFSGLQFPNYSSELNVNALELDDSALYLCASSLTGSNAPLHFGNGTRLTVT.

The rearrangement uses TRBV7-9 and TRBJ2-1; possibly TRBD2 for D (6 bases). The CDR3 extends over 16 amino acids. Germline CDR1 reads SEHNR; CDR2 reads FQNEAQ (reference sequence). Trimming left V 5 bases short and J 1 base short, with 15 bases between. The CDR3 spells CASSPRGGMSYNEQFF. CDR3 DNA sequence: TGTGCCAGCAGCCCCCGAGGCGGGATGTCCTACAATGAGCAGTTCTTC. Full variable domain (outside the CDR3, taken from reference TRBV7-9 and TRBJ2-1): DTGVSQNPRHKITKRGQNVTFRCDPISEHNRLYWYRQTLGQGPEFLTYFQNEAQLEKSRLLSDRFSAERPKGSFSTLEIQRTEQGDSAMYLCASSPRGGMSYNEQFFGPGTRLTVL.

CDR3 in DNA: TGTGCCAGCAGTTTATGGCAGAACAGTCCCTACGAGCAGTACTTC. It yields the protein CASSLWQNSPYEQYF. The V gene is TRBV28, the J gene TRBJ2-7; D is uncertain. Per the germline V gene, CDR1 is MDHEN and CDR2 is SYDVKM. This CDR3 has 15 amino acids. V lost 0 bases, J lost 2 bases, and 11 bases lay in between.

The CDR3 DNA follows: TGTGCCAGCAGCTTATTGTCAGGGAATAACTATGGCTACACCTTC. It codes for CASSLLSGNNYGYTF. The J gene is TRBJ1-2, the V gene TRBV7-8, with a weak D call TRBD1 (5 bases). Trimming cost V 2 bases and J 1 base, with 11 bases left between them. This CDR3 has 15 residues. Germline V CDR1 and CDR2: SGHVS, FQNEAQ.

The J gene is TRBJ2-1, the V gene TRBV7-2, with 15 positions matching TRBD2. The CDR3 loop spans 17 amino acids. Per germline, CDR1 SGHTA and CDR2 FQGNSA. V dropped 1 base and J dropped 4; count of bases not matched to a gene: 2. CDR3 nucleotides: TGTGCCAGCAGCTTAGATGGACTAGCGGGGGGGTACAATGAGCAGTTCTTC. It translates to CASSLDGLAGGYNEQFF.

Here the CDR3 reads CASSPLRLAVSTDTQYF. CDR3 in DNA: TGTGCCAGCAGCCCCCTCCGACTAGCGGTGAGCACAGATACGCAGTATTTT. The chain combines TRBV11-2 with TRBJ2-3, with 9 bases that match TRBD2. Losses at the gene ends were 5 bases for V and 0 bases for J; bases not matched to a gene: 9. This CDR3 region has 17 residues. Germline V gene data show CDR1 as SGHAT and CDR2 as FQNNGV.

This clone was recorded a few times. The rearrangement links TRBV25-1 to TRBJ1-4; D is possibly TRBD1 (5 bases). Trimming cost V 4 bases and J 14 bases, with 23 bases left between them. CDR3 length: 15 residues. The V gene's germline CDR1 is MGHDK and CDR2 SYGVNS. CDR3 in amino acids: CASSGSGTPFRPLFF. CDR3 DNA sequence: TGTGCCAGCAGTGGGTCCGGGACCCCTTTTCGGCCGCTGTTTTTT.

The rearrangement joins TRBV27 to TRBJ2-3; either TRBD1 or TRBD2 may supply D (6 bases each). The length of the CDR3 is 17 residues. In germline, CDR1 is MNHEY, CDR2 SMNVEV (reference sequence). V dropped 7 bases and J dropped 2 bases, with 22 bases sitting between them. CDR3: CASKNGRGRGDTDTQYF. In DNA, the CDR3 is TGTGCCAGCAAAAACGGCAGGGGAAGGGGGGACACAGATACGCAGTATTTT.

CDR3 sequence reads: CASSFSAFRTGGANTEAFF. CDR3 DNA sequence: TGTGCCAGCAGCTTCTCCGCCTTTAGGACAGGGGGGGCCAACACTGAAGCTTTCTTT. The chain employs TRBV7-2 and TRBJ1-1; 10 bases map to TRBD1. The germline gives CDR1 SGHTA, CDR2 FQGNSA. This CDR3 comprises 19 residues. Trimming took 3 bases from V and 2 from J; bases not matched to a gene: 15.

The CDR3 DNA sequence: TGTGCCAGTAGCCGGGGGGCTGAGGAGACCCAGTACTTC. It encodes CASSRGAEETQYF. The chain carries TRBV19 and TRBJ2-5, with a possible D match to TRBD2 (7 bases). Germline CDR1 is LNHDA and CDR2 is SQIVND (reference sequence). V was trimmed by 6 bases and J by 5 bases, leaving 13 bases between them. The CDR3 totals 13 residues.

The chain is built from TRBV12-3 or TRBV12-4 and TRBJ2-1; unclear D gene. V gave up 6 bases and J gave up 8 bases, with 5 bases separating them. This CDR3 has 10 residues. The CDR3, as DNA: TGTGCCAGCAGAATGGATGAGCAGTTCTTC. It specifies CASRMDEQFF.

The rearrangement links TRBV5-5 to TRBJ2-2, with D hard to call. The germline V gene has CDR1 SGHKS and CDR2 YYEKEE (reference sequence). The CDR3 loop spans 15 amino acids. V lost 3 bases and J 5 bases, leaving 14 bases between the germline ends. The CDR3 reads CASSSMITGTGELFF. Written as DNA, the CDR3 is TGTGCCAGCAGCTCCATGATTACTGGGACCGGGGAGCTGTTTTTT.

This clone has just a few counts. The rearrangement links TRBV5-1 to TRBJ1-3; TRBD1 matches 8 bases. V shed 4 bases and J 6 bases; nucleotides not matched to a gene: 6. The CDR3 loop spans 14 amino acids. Per the germline V gene, CDR1 is SGHRS and CDR2 is YFSETQ. The CDR3: CASSPGQGKNTIYF. The CDR3 DNA sequence: TGCGCCAGCAGCCCAGGACAGGGTAAAAACACCATATATTTT.

The chain links TRBV19 to TRBJ1-1, with 8 bases that match TRBD1. CDR1 LNHDA and CDR2 SQIVND come from the germline V gene (reference sequence). The junction had 7 bases not matched to a gene; V was cut back by 5 bases and J by 5 bases. The CDR3 consists of 14 residues. The CDR3 reads CASSVQGAATEAFF. Written as DNA, the CDR3 is TGTGCCAGTAGTGTCCAGGGGGCAGCGACTGAAGCTTTCTTT.

The V and J genes are TRBV7-8 and TRBJ1-6; 8 bases are a match to TRBD1. CDR1 is SGHVS, CDR2 FQNEAQ, per germline. The V gene end was trimmed by 6 bases and the J gene end by 10 bases; junction bases not matched to a gene: 2. The CDR3 runs 12 residues. CDR3: CASRRQGSPLHF. CDR3 DNA: TGTGCCAGCAGACGACAGGGGTCACCCCTCCACTTT. The variable domain in full, with the rest retrieved from reference TRBV7-8 and TRBJ1-6, is GAGVSQSPRYKVAKRGQDVALRCDPISGHVSLFWYQQALGQGPEFLTYFQNEAQLDKSGLPSDRFFAERPEGSVSTLKIQRTQQEDSAVYLCASRRQGSPLHFGNGTRLTVT.